These 26 T cell receptor beta chains share one sample of origin, sequenced in a study of T cells in Graves' hyperthyroidism and ophthalmopathy. RNA transcripts yielded amplified TCR beta CDR3 regions. The study used the HTBI primer set for a first-round RT-PCR of the TCR CDR3. TCRdb fed the multiplex PCR reads into MiXCR, producing one record per CDR3 protein. Counted here are a few hundred thousand distinct CDR3 sequences, 46% occurring once; the ten biggest clones make up roughly 45%. Sample: peripheral blood or thyroid tissue (not recorded which). These receptors all come from an adult woman with Graves' disease, either hyperthyroidism or ophthalmopathy (not recorded which).

Remarks on this clonotype: Being one base from a much bigger clone, this may be a read error. V gene TRBV6-5 combines with J gene TRBJ1-1; weak D call: TRBD1 (6 bases). The CDR3 is made up of 13 amino acids. The germline CDR1 and CDR2 sequences are MNHEY and SVGAGI. This chain's CDR3 is CAISYREDTEAFF. The CDR3, as DNA: TGTGCCATCAGTTACAGGGAGGACACTGAAGCTTTCTTT.

The J gene is TRBJ2-7, the V gene TRBV5-1; possibly TRBD2 for D (5 bases). This CDR3 contains 15 residues. The germline gives CDR1 SGHRS, CDR2 YFSETQ. V was shortened by 6 bases and J by 1 base, with 17 bases between the two germline ends. In DNA, the CDR3 is TGCGCCAGCAACAAACTAGAGGGCAGGTCCTACGAGCAGTACTTC. Amino acid sequence: CASNKLEGRSYEQYF.

This clonotype was seen a single time. V gene TRBV2 combines with J gene TRBJ1-2; 8 nucleotides agree with TRBD1. The CDR3 runs to 13 residues. J gave up 8 bases and V 7 bases, and 9 bases lay outside the gene matches. Per germline, CDR1 SNHLY and CDR2 FYNNEI. The CDR3 is CASTGQGSFGYTF. The CDR3, as DNA: TGTGCCAGCACTGGACAGGGATCTTTCGGCTACACCTTC.

The sample holds a few counts of this clonotype. The chain has TRBV15 and TRBJ1-2; TRBD1 might be the D (6 bases). V was trimmed by 1 base and J by 1 base, leaving 16 bases between them. The CDR3 totals 17 residues. From germline, CDR1 is LNHNV and CDR2 YYDKDF (reference sequence). The CDR3 loop reads CATSRVSPTGLNYGYTF. DNA for the CDR3: TGTGCCACCAGCAGAGTATCCCCGACAGGACTTAACTATGGCTACACCTTC.

This clonotype turned up a few times. The rearrangement joins TRBV6-1 to TRBJ1-1; the match to TRBD1 covers 8 bases. CDR3 length: 13 residues. V dropped 6 bases and J dropped 11; count of bases not matched to a gene: 11. Germline CDR1 is MNHNS and CDR2 is SASEGT. Here the CDR3 DNA reads TGTGCCAGCAGCCACGCAGGGGGCGGGACGGCTTTCTTT. Its translation: CASSHAGGGTAFF.

This clonotype occurred many times. The chain combines TRBV7-9 with TRBJ1-3; 8 bases are shared with TRBD1. The germline V gene encodes CDR1 SEHNR and CDR2 FQNEAQ (reference sequence). V gave up 5 bases and J gave up 8 bases; unmatched junction bases: 5. CDR3 length: 13 residues. The CDR3 bases are TGTGCCAGCAGCCCCACAGGGGGAGACACCATATATTTT. Amino acids: CASSPTGGDTIYF.

This clonotype occurred many times. The rearrangement links TRBV29-1 to TRBJ1-2; D is uncertain. The CDR3 extends over 13 amino acids. Trimming took off 6 bases at V and 3 bases at J, with 14 bases between the two ends. Per the germline V gene, CDR1 is SQVTM and CDR2 is ANQGSEA. Written as DNA, the CDR3 is TGCAGCGTCGGGAGGGAGCGAGACTATGGCTACACCTTC. This sequence encodes CSVGRERDYGYTF. Variable domain in full (rest from reference TRBV29-1 and TRBJ1-2): SAVISQKPSRDICQRGTSLTIQCQVDSQVTMMFWYRQQPGQSLTLIATANQGSEATYESGFVIDKFPISRPNLTFSTLTVSNMSPEDSSIYLCSVGRERDYGYTFGSGTRLTVV.

A note on this clonotype: One end of the junction varies from germline; a read error may be responsible. This rearrangement joins TRBV15 to TRBJ2-1, with D hard to call. The CDR3 consists of 14 residues. Germline assignment: CDR1 LNHNV and CDR2 YYDKDF (reference sequence). The CDR3 protein is CAASRPWPNNEQFF. The CDR3 region has the DNA TGTGCCGCCAGCAGACCTTGGCCGAACAATGAGCAGTTCTTC.

This clonotype was seen many times. V is TRBV19 and J is TRBJ1-5; a possible D gene is TRBD1 (5 bases). Trimming removed 6 bases at V and 3 bases at J, with 6 bases between. This CDR3 comprises 12 residues. Germline V lookup: CDR1 LNHDA, CDR2 SQIVND (reference sequence). CDR3 loop: CASRGVNQPQHF. CDR3 bases: TGTGCCAGTAGGGGGGTCAATCAGCCCCAGCATTTT.

With regard to this clonotype: With a much larger clone just one base away, this may be a read error. CDR3 protein: CSARDLIYHEQYF. The CDR3 bases are TGCAGTGCTAGAGACCTAATCTACCACGAGCAGTACTTC. The chain employs TRBV20-1 and TRBJ2-7; D is unresolved. The germline V gene encodes CDR1 DFQATT and CDR2 SNEGSKA (reference sequence). The V gene lost 0 bases and the J gene lost 5 bases, with 11 bases spanning the gap. The CDR3 extends over 13 amino acids.

This clonotype was seen a few times. The chain employs TRBV4-1 and TRBJ2-7; possible D gene TRBD2, 6 bases. CDR1 is MGHRA, CDR2 YSYEKL, per germline. Trimming stripped 4 bases from V and 4 bases from J, with 17 bases between. This CDR3 has 15 amino acids. CDR3 sequence reads: CASSPGANGRYEQYF. CDR3 nucleotide sequence: TGCGCCAGCAGCCCCGGGGCGAACGGGAGATACGAGCAGTACTTC.

The chain carries TRBV15 and TRBJ1-1; D remains ambiguous. Trimming stripped 4 bases from V and 8 bases from J, with 8 bases between. There are 11 residues in the CDR3. The germline V gene has CDR1 LNHNV and CDR2 YYDKDF (reference sequence). CDR3 sequence reads: CATSTETEAFF. In DNA, the CDR3 is TGTGCCACCAGCACCGAGACAGAAGCTTTCTTT.

This clonotype occurred many times. CDR3 in amino acids: CSADGQTQETQYF. CDR3 sequence (DNA): TGCAGCGCCGACGGTCAGACTCAAGAGACCCAGTACTTC. J is TRBJ2-5 and V is TRBV29-1; the D is unclear. Germline values: CDR1 SQVTM, CDR2 ANQGSEA. The CDR3 spans 13 residues. Trimming took off 7 bases at V and 2 bases at J, with 14 bases between the two ends.

This clonotype showed up many times. The CDR3 bases are TGTGCCACCAGCAGAAATCCGGGACAGAGCTCCTACGAGCAGTACTTC. Protein sequence: CATSRNPGQSSYEQYF. V is TRBV15 and J is TRBJ2-7, with 7 nucleotides matching TRBD1. The germline V gene encodes CDR1 LNHNV and CDR2 YYDKDF (reference sequence). J was trimmed by 0 bases and V by 2 bases; bases with no gene match: 7. This CDR3 comprises 16 residues.

V usage is TRBV29-1 and J usage is TRBJ2-7; weak D call: TRBD2 (6 bases). The CDR3 totals 13 residues. Looked up from germline, CDR1 is SQVTM and CDR2 is ANQGSEA. V lost 3 bases and J lost 4, with 13 bases in between. This CDR3 is CSVDGGVVYEQYF. The DNA for the CDR3 is TGCAGCGTTGATGGAGGGGTCGTGTACGAGCAGTACTTC.

This chain links TRBV5-1 with TRBJ1-1; the match to TRBD1 covers 12 bases. Germline assignment: CDR1 SGHRS and CDR2 YFSETQ. Germline trimming cut 4 bases from V and 4 bases from J; bases unmatched to any gene: 11. The CDR3 spans 17 residues. The CDR3 protein is CASSDGTGGARATEAFF. In nucleotides, the CDR3 is TGCGCCAGCAGCGATGGGACAGGGGGCGCGAGAGCCACTGAAGCTTTCTTT.

This chain links TRBV29-1 with TRBJ1-3; no reliable D call. V was shortened by 6 bases and J by 0 bases, with 12 bases between the two germline ends. The length of the CDR3 is 14 residues. Germline V lookup: CDR1 SQVTM, CDR2 ANQGSEA. CDR3 loop: CSVEDGDSGNTIYF. The CDR3 coding sequence is TGCAGCGTCGAGGACGGTGACTCTGGAAACACCATATATTTT.

This clonotype has only one observation. The rearrangement joins TRBV20-1 to TRBJ2-5; 7 bases agree with TRBD1. V lost 4 bases, J lost 5 bases, and 7 bases stayed unmatched. Germline V gene sequence: CDR1 DFQATT, CDR2 SNEGSKA (reference sequence). The CDR3 totals 13 residues. CDR3 DNA sequence: TGCAGTGCTACATTGAGGGGACAGGAGACCCAGTACTTC. It translates to CSATLRGQETQYF.

This clonotype was picked up a small number of times. The chain recombines TRBV11-2 with TRBJ1-5; 7 bases align to TRBD1. This CDR3 is 13 amino acids long. Losses at the gene ends were 8 bases for V and 4 bases for J; bases not matched to a gene: 5. CDR1 is SGHAT and CDR2 is FQNNGV in the germline V gene. CDR3 in DNA: TGTGCCAGCGGACAGGAGCTTAATCAGCCCCAGCATTTT. Encoded protein: CASGQELNQPQHF.

This clonotype showed up many times. V and J are TRBV4-3 and TRBJ1-2, with D perhaps matching TRBD1 (6 bases). The length of the CDR3 is 14 residues. Germline CDR1 LGHNA, CDR2 YSLEER. Deletions cut 1 base from V and 3 bases from J, with 9 bases between. CDR3 bases: TGCGCCAGCAGCCAAGCTGGGGGCGACTATGGCTACACCTTC. The encoded protein is CASSQAGGDYGYTF.

Regarding this clonotype: The conserved final phenylalanine or tryptophan is absent from the CDR3, which likely points to a read error. Because the CDR3's place on the DNA is in doubt, the DNA is left out and the CDR3 is given as listed by TCRdb. The V call is TRBV2, the J call TRBJ2-7; the tabulated D call, TRBD1, remains unverified against the DNA. The CDR3 is 11 residues long, ends included. Per germline, CDR1 SNHLY and CDR2 FYNNEI. CDR3 amino acids: CASSRPTGQDY.

J is TRBJ1-1 and V is TRBV19; unclear D gene. This CDR3 is built from 16 residues. Germline lookup yields CDR1 LNHDA and CDR2 SQIVND (reference sequence). Trimming removed 6 bases from V and 1 base from J, with 18 bases in between. The CDR3 coding sequence is TGTGCCAGTAGAGAGAATAGCCACCTCGAGAACACTGAAGCTTTCTTT. Residues: CASRENSHLENTEAFF.

In this sample, this clonotype turned up a few times. The chain recombines TRBV24-1 with TRBJ2-5; possibly TRBD1 for D (6 bases). CDR1 is KGHDR and CDR2 is SFDVKD in the germline V gene. CDR3 length equals 15 residues. The germline V and J ends were trimmed by 3 bases and 6 bases, with 16 bases remaining between them. In DNA, the CDR3 is TGTGCCACCAGTGATCCTAACAGGGATATGAAGACCCAGTACTTC. Its protein is CATSDPNRDMKTQYF.

Comments on this clonotype: One end of the junction varies from germline; a read error may be responsible. The rearrangement links TRBV2 to TRBJ2-5, with TRBD2 matching 10 bases. This CDR3 is 13 amino acids long. Germline lookup yields CDR1 SNHLY and CDR2 FYNNEI. This CDR3 reads CAISLASGRTQYF. As DNA, the CDR3 is TGTGCCATCAGTTTAGCTAGCGGGAGGACCCAGTACTTC.

This clonotype appeared many times. This chain uses TRBV7-2 with TRBJ1-2; D is uncertain. This CDR3 comprises 17 residues. CDR1 and CDR2 from the germline V gene are SGHTA and FQGNSA. V shed 3 bases and J shed 1 base, with 18 bases lying between them. The CDR3 DNA is TGTGCCAGCAGCTTTAGTGCCCGGTCGGCAGTTAACTATGGCTACACCTTC. Its translation is CASSFSARSAVNYGYTF.

The J gene is TRBJ2-5, the V gene TRBV2, with D tentatively TRBD2 (5 bases). V shed 1 base and J shed 2 bases, with 5 bases lying between them. Germline lookup yields CDR1 SNHLY and CDR2 FYNNEI. This CDR3 has 13 amino acids. The DNA of the CDR3 is TGTGCCAGCAGTGAAGGGAGGCAAGAGACCCAGTACTTC. Its translation is CASSEGRQETQYF.